A selection of T cell receptor beta chains follows, all from one sample in a study of cytomegalovirus exposure and HLA in healthy donors. Only in-frame clones appear in the TCRdb table, and some are missing; sequencing was by immunoSEQ multiplex PCR. The sample comprises about 140,000 clones, approximately 77% of which are singletons, and approximately 5% rests with the top ten. The sample consisted of PBMCs. These receptors all come from a woman aged 45-59 years in good health and CMV-seronegative. Each CDR3 is given with its conserved first and last residue. The D gene is left open where the match is weak. Some rows mark clone size as missing; the rest say once, few, many or name a class of expanded clone.

D gene: TRBD1
CDR3 length: 16
clone size: .
V gene: TRBV7-8
J gene: TRBJ2-7
CDR3 DNA: TGTGCCAGCAGCTTGCGAGGCGGACAGGGTTCTTACGAGCAGTACTTC
CDR3 protein: CASSLRGGQGSYEQYF

D gene: .
CDR3 length: 14
clone size: .
V gene: TRBV29-1
J gene: TRBJ1-2
CDR3 DNA: TGCAGCGTTGATCTCACAGGAACCAACTATGGCTACACCTTC
CDR3 protein: CSVDLTGTNYGYTF

D gene: TRBD2
CDR3 length: 17
clone size: .
V gene: TRBV19
J gene: TRBJ2-1
CDR3 DNA: TGTGCCAGTAGTCCGAGGGTATTAGCGGGGGGCTACAATGAGCAGTTCTTC
CDR3 protein: CASSPRVLAGGYNEQFF

D gene: .
CDR3 length: 13
clone size: once
V gene: TRBV19
J gene: TRBJ2-5
CDR3 DNA: TGTGCCAGTAGTTCAGGGCCCCAAGAGACCCAGTACTTC
CDR3 protein: CASSSGPQETQYF

D gene: TRBD1
CDR3 length: 17
clone size: .
V gene: TRBV15
J gene: TRBJ2-3
CDR3 DNA: TGTGCCACCAGCAGACCACGCAACAGGGGTAGCACAGATACGCAGTATTTT
CDR3 protein: CATSRPRNRGSTDTQYF

D gene: .
CDR3 length: 12
clone size: .
V gene: TRBV12-5
J gene: TRBJ1-5
CDR3 DNA: TGTGCTAGTCAAAGCAGCAATCAGCCCCAGCATTTT
CDR3 protein: CASQSSNQPQHF

D gene: .
CDR3 length: 13
clone size: once
V gene: TRBV29-1
J gene: TRBJ1-5
CDR3 DNA: TGCAGCGTGGGGACAAACAGTAATCAGCCCCAGCATTTT
CDR3 protein: CSVGTNSNQPQHF

D gene: .
CDR3 length: 15
clone size: .
V gene: TRBV7-3
J gene: TRBJ2-7
CDR3 DNA: TGTGCCAGCAGCTTAAGCCCGGTCCACTCCTACGAGCAGTACTTC
CDR3 protein: CASSLSPVHSYEQYF

D gene: .
CDR3 length: 17
clone size: few
V gene: TRBV4-3
J gene: TRBJ2-7
CDR3 DNA: TGCGCCAGCAGCCAAGAGAGATTCGGTCAGGCCTCCTACGAGCAGTACTTC
CDR3 protein: CASSQERFGQASYEQYF

D gene: .
CDR3 length: 14
clone size: .
V gene: TRBV30
J gene: TRBJ1-2
CDR3 DNA: TGTGCCTGGAGTGTTTTGGGCAGAAACTATGGCTACACCTTC
CDR3 protein: CAWSVLGRNYGYTF

D gene: TRBD1
CDR3 length: 15
clone size: .
V gene: TRBV5-6
J gene: TRBJ1-2
CDR3 DNA: TGTGCCAGCAGCCTGCCGACAGGGGGCGGCTATGGCTACACCTTC
CDR3 protein: CASSLPTGGGYGYTF

D gene: .
CDR3 length: 14
clone size: few
V gene: TRBV19
J gene: TRBJ2-5
CDR3 DNA: TGTGCCAGTTCCCACCGGGACTACCAAGAGACCCAGTACTTC
CDR3 protein: CASSHRDYQETQYF

D gene: TRBD2
CDR3 length: 15
clone size: .
V gene: TRBV6-6
J gene: TRBJ2-3
CDR3 DNA: TGTGCCGTAGCTGGGCTAGCGGGGGGCACAGATACGCAGTATTTT
CDR3 protein: CAVAGLAGGTDTQYF